What follows are 5 T cell receptor beta chains derived from one specimen sequenced in a study of shared clonotypes between healthy human individuals. The protocol was immunoSEQ multiplex PCR, while the TCRdb copy is restricted to in-frame clones and leaves out a portion. This table has 2,500,000 or so clones, around nine tenths appearing once. Sequencing was performed on naive CD4+ T cells sorted from blood. The subset denotes: CD45RA+ positively selected. The receptors originated from a man between 18 and 35 years old in good health.

V is TRBV6-6 and J is TRBJ2-1; D unresolved. The V gene's germline CDR1 is MNHNY and CDR2 SVGAGI (reference sequence). There are 14 residues in the CDR3. Between the trimmed V and J ends, which lost 0 bases and 5 bases, there was a span of 8 bases. CDR3 region: CASSYSMGNNEQFF. DNA of the CDR3: TGTGCCAGCAGTTACTCGATGGGGAACAATGAGCAGTTCTTC.

CDR3 coding DNA: TGTGCCAGCAGTGAAGAGGGACAGTCGGTTGGCTACACCTTC. Residues: CASSEEGQSVGYTF. The chain combines TRBV6-1 with TRBJ1-2; 7 bases fit TRBD1. The length of the CDR3 is 14 residues. Unmatched junction bases numbered 6, after V lost 1 base and J lost 7 bases. Germline lookup yields CDR1 MNHNS and CDR2 SASEGT.

The rearrangement joins TRBV7-9 to TRBJ2-7; the D gene could be TRBD1 or TRBD2 (5 bases each). The CDR3 is 13 amino acids. V was pared by 11 bases and J by 2 bases, with 16 bases between. Germline V gene sequence: CDR1 SEHNR, CDR2 FQNEAQ (reference sequence). CDR3 protein: CAVDRDLTYEQYF. The CDR3 DNA reads TGTGCCGTCGACCGGGACCTGACCTACGAGCAGTACTTC.

The chain combines TRBV5-8 with TRBJ1-2; D remains ambiguous. Trimming pared 3 bases from V and 8 bases from J, leaving 17 bases between. The CDR3 consists of 14 residues. Germline CDR1 reads SGHTS; CDR2 reads YDEGEE. CDR3 amino acids: CASSWGGVGEGYTF. CDR3 nucleotides: TGTGCCAGCAGCTGGGGTGGAGTTGGAGAGGGCTACACCTTC.

The chain has TRBV19 and TRBJ2-7, with a possible D match to TRBD2 (5 bases). This CDR3 spans 14 amino acids. Germline assignment: CDR1 LNHDA and CDR2 SQIVND (reference sequence). Trimming pared 6 bases from V and 6 bases from J, leaving 18 bases between. The CDR3 DNA is TGTGCCAGTAGCAGGAGGACTGCTGCGATCGAGCAGTACTTC. As protein: CASSRRTAAIEQYF. The variable domain in full, completed from reference TRBV19 and TRBJ2-7, reads DGGITQSPKYLFRKEGQNVTLSCEQNLNHDAMYWYRQDPGQGLRLIYYSQIVNDFQKGDIAEGYSVSREKKESFPLTVTSAQKNPTAFYLCASSRRTAAIEQYFGPGTRLTVT.